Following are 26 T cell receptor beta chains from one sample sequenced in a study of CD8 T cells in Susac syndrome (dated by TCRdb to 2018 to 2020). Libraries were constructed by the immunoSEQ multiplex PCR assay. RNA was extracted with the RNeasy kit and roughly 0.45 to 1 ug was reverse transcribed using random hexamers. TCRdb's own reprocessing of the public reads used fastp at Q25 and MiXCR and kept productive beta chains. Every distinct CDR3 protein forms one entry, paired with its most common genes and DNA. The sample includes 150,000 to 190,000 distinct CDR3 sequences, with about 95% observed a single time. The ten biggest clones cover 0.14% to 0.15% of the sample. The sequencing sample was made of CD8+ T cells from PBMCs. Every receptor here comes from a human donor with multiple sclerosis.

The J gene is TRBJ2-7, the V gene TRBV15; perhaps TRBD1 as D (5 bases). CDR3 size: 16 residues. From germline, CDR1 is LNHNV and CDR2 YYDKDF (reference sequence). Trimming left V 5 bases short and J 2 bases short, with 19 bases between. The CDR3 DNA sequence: TGTGCCACCAGCGAAGAAGACCGGCAAGGGGCCTACGAGCAGTACTTC. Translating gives CATSEEDRQGAYEQYF.

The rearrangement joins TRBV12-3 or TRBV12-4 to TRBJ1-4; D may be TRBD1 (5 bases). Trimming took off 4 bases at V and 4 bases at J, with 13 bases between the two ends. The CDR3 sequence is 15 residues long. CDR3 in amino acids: CASSSGLDYNEKLFF. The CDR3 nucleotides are TGTGCCAGCAGTTCGGGGCTAGACTATAATGAAAAACTGTTTTTT.

DNA for the CDR3: TGTGCCAGCAGTTACGGGTCCGAATCACCCCTCCACTTT. It encodes CASSYGSESPLHF. V gene TRBV6-5 combines with J gene TRBJ1-6, with D unclear. CDR1 and CDR2 from the germline V gene are MNHEY and SVGAGI. The CDR3 runs to 13 residues. Between the trimmed V and J ends, which lost 2 bases and 10 bases, there was a span of 9 bases.

As DNA, the CDR3 is TGTGCCAGCAGTCTGAGGACAGGGATGAACACTGAAGCTTTCTTT. Protein: CASSLRTGMNTEAFF. The V gene is TRBV6-2 or TRBV6-3, the J gene TRBJ1-1; TRBD1 matches 8 bases. The junction had 5 bases not matched to a gene; V was cut back by 5 bases and J by 0 bases. There are 15 residues in the CDR3. CDR1 is MNHEY, CDR2 SVGEGT, per germline.

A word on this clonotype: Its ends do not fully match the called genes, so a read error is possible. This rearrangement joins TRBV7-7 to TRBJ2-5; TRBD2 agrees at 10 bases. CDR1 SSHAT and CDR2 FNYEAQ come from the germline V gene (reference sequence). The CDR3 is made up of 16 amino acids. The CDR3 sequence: CASSLFSGGPAETQYF. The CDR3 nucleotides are TGTGCTAGCAGCTTATTTAGCGGGGGGCCGGCGGAGACCCAGTACTTC.

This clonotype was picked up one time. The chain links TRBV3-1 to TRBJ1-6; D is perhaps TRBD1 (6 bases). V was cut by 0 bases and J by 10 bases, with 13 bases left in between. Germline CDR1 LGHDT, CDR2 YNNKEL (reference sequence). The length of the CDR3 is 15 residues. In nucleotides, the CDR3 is TGTGCCAGCAGCCAAGATCAGGGGTTGAGGTCACCCCTCCACTTT. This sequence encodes CASSQDQGLRSPLHF.

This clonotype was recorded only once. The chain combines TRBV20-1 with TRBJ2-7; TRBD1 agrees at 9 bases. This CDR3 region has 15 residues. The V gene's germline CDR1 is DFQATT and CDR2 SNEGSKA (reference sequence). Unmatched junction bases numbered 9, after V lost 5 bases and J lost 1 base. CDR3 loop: CSAPQWGQGSYEQYF. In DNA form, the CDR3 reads TGCAGTGCTCCCCAATGGGGACAGGGTTCCTACGAGCAGTACTTC.

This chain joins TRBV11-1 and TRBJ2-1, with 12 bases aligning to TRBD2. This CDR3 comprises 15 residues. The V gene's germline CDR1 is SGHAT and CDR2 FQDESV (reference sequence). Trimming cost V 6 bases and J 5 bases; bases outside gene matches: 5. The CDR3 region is CASSILAGGHNEQFF. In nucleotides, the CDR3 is TGTGCCAGCAGTATTCTAGCGGGGGGGCACAATGAGCAGTTCTTC.

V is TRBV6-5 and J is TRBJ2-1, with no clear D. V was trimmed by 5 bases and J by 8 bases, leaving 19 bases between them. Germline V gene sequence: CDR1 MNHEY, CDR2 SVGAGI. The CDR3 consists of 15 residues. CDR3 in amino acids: CASSPLRPWVDEQFF. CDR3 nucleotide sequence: TGTGCCAGCAGTCCTTTGCGGCCTTGGGTCGATGAGCAGTTCTTC.

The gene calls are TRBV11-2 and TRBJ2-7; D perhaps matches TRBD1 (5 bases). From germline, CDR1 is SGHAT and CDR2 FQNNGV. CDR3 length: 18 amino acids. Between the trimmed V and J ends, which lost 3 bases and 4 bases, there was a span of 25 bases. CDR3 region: CASSLNLGWKGAEYEQYF. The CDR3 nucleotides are TGTGCCAGCAGCTTGAACTTAGGGTGGAAAGGGGCTGAGTACGAGCAGTACTTC.

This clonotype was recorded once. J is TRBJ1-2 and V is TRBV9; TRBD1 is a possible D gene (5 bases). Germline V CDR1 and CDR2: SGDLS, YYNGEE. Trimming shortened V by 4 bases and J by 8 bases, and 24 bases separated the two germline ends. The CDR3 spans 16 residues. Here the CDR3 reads CASSPRAEGLYEGYTF. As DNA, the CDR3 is TGTGCCAGCAGCCCCCGGGCGGAGGGGCTTTATGAGGGCTACACCTTC.

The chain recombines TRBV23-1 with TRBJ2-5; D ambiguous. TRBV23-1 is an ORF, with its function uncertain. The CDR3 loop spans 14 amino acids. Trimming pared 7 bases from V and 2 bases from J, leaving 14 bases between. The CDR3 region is CASTYTDPQETQYF. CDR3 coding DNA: TGCGCCAGCACTTACACGGACCCACAAGAGACCCAGTACTTC.

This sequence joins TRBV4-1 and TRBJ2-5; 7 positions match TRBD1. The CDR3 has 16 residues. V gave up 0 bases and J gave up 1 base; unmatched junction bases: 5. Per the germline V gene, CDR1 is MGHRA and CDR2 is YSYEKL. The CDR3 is CASSQEASGGQETQYF. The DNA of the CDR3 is TGCGCCAGCAGCCAAGAAGCGTCAGGGGGCCAAGAGACCCAGTACTTC.

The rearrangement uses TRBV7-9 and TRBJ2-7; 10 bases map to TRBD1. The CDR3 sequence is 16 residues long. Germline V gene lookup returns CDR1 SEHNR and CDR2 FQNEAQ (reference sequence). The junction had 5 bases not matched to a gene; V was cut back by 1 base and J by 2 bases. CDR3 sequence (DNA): TGTGCCAGCAGCTTAGTGGGTGGGACAGGGGCCTACGAGCAGTACTTC. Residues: CASSLVGGTGAYEQYF.

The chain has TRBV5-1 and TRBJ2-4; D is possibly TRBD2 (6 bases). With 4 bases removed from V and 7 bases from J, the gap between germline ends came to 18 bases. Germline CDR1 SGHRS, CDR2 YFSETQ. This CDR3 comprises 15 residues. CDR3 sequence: CASSGEGLHVNIQYF. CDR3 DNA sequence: TGCGCCAGCAGCGGAGAGGGACTTCATGTTAACATTCAGTACTTC.

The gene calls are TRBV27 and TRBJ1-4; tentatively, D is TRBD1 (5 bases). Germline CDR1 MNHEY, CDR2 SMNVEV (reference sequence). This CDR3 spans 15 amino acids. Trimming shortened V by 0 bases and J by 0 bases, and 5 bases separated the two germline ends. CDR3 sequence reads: CASSLSGATNEKLFF. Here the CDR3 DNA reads TGTGCCAGCAGTTTATCAGGGGCAACTAATGAAAAACTGTTTTTT.

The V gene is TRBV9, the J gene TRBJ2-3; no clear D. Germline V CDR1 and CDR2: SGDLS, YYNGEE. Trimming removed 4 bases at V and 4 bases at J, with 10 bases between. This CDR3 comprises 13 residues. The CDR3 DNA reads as TGTGCCAGCAGCTCCTACGGGCCAGATACGCAGTATTTT. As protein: CASSSYGPDTQYF.

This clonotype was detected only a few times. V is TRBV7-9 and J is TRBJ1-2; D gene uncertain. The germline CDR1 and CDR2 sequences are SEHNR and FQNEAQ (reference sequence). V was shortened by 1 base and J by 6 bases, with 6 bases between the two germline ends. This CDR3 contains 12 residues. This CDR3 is CASSLGGNGYTF. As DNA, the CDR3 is TGTGCCAGCAGCTTAGGGGGAAATGGCTACACCTTC. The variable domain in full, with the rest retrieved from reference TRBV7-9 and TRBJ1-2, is DTGVSQNPRHKITKRGQNVTFRCDPISEHNRLYWYRQTLGQGPEFLTYFQNEAQLEKSRLLSDRFSAERPKGSFSTLEIQRTEQGDSAMYLCASSLGGNGYTFGSGTRLTVV.

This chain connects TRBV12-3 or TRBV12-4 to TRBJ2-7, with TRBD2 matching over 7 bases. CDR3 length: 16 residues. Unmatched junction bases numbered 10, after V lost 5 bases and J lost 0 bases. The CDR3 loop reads CASSPRAGATSYEQYF. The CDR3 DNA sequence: TGTGCCAGCAGTCCTCGGGCGGGAGCCACCTCCTACGAGCAGTACTTC.

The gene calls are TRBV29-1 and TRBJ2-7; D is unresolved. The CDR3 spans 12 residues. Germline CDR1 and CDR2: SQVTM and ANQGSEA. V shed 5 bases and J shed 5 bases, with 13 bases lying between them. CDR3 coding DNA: TGCAGCGTTTCCGTCACCAGTGACGAGCAGTACTTC. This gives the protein CSVSVTSDEQYF.

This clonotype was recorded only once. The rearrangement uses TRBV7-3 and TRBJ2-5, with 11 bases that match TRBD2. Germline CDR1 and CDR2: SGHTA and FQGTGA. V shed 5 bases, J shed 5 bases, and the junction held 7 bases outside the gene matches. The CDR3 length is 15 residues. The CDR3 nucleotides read TGTGCCAGCAGCGGCACCGGGACTAGCGGCGAGACCCAGTACTTC. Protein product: CASSGTGTSGETQYF.

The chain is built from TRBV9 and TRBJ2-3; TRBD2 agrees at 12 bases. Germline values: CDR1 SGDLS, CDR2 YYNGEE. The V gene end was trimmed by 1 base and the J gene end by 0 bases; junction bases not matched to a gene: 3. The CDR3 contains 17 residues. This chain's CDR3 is CASSVTSGGPSTDTQYF. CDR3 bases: TGTGCCAGCAGCGTAACTAGCGGGGGGCCTAGCACAGATACGCAGTATTTT.

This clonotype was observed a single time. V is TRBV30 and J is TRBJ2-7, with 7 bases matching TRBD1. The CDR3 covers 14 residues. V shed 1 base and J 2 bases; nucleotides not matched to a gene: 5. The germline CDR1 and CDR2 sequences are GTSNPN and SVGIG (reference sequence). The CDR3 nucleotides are TGTGCCTGGAGTGCGGACAGGTGGGCCTACGAGCAGTACTTC. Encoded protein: CAWSADRWAYEQYF. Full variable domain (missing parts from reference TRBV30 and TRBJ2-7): SQTIHQWPATLVQPVGSPLSLECTVEGTSNPNLYWYRQAAGRGLQLLFYSVGIGQISSEVPQNLSASRPQDRQFILSSKKLLLSDSGFYLCAWSADRWAYEQYFGPGTRLTVT.

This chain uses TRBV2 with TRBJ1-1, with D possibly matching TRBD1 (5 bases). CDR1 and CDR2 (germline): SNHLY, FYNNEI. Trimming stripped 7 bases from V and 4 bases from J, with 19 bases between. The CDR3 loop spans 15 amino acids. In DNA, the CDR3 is TGTGCCAGCAACCCAGGGATGAGAGGTAGCACTGAAGCTTTCTTT. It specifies CASNPGMRGSTEAFF.

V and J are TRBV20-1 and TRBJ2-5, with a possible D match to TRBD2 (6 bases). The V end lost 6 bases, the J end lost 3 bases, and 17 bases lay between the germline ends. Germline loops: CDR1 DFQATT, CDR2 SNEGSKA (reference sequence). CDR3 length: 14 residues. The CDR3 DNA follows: TGCAGTGCCCTCCGGACTACTCTTGAAGAGACCCAGTACTTC. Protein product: CSALRTTLEETQYF.

Written as DNA, the CDR3 is TGCGCCAGCAGCTTGTGGAGTAGCGTGAACACTGAAGCTTTCTTT. This codes for CASSLWSSVNTEAFF. The genes are TRBV5-1 and TRBJ1-1, with D hard to call. V shed 1 base and J shed 0 bases, with 10 bases lying between them. This CDR3 comprises 15 residues. CDR1 SGHRS and CDR2 YFSETQ come from the germline V gene.